This passage covers 3 T cell receptor beta chains from one sample sequenced in a study of cytomegalovirus exposure and HLA in healthy donors. The PCR was carried out with 60 Vbeta primers and 13 Jbeta primers. The protocol was immunoSEQ multiplex PCR, while the TCRdb copy is restricted to in-frame clones and leaves out a portion. Among 110,000 to 150,000 clones listed, around 80% were seen once. Material: PBMCs. These receptors were obtained from a female donor in good health and CMV-seronegative.

The rearrangement uses TRBV7-2 and TRBJ1-2; a possible D gene is TRBD1 (5 bases). Germline values: CDR1 SGHTA, CDR2 FQGNSA. CDR3 length equals 15 residues. Trimming removed 1 base from V and 0 bases from J, with 9 bases in between. The CDR3 nucleotides read TGTGCCAGCAGCTTAGAGGTGGGGCCTAACTATGGCTACACCTTC. This codes for CASSLEVGPNYGYTF.

The chain couples TRBV19 to TRBJ1-5, with TRBD1 matching 7 bases. This CDR3 is 17 amino acids long. Per germline, CDR1 LNHDA and CDR2 SQIVND (reference sequence). V was clipped by 3 bases and J by 1 base; unmatched bases: 9. DNA for the CDR3: TGTGCCAGTAGTATGTGGACAGGAGCTGGGAGCAATCAGCCCCAGCATTTT. This codes for CASSMWTGAGSNQPQHF. The full variable domain, in which reference TRBV19 and TRBJ1-5 provide the parts outside the CDR3, is DGGITQSPKYLFRKEGQNVTLSCEQNLNHDAMYWYRQDPGQGLRLIYYSQIVNDFQKGDIAEGYSVSREKKESFPLTVTSAQKNPTAFYLCASSMWTGAGSNQPQHFGDGTRLSIL.

The rearrangement joins TRBV11-2 to TRBJ2-1; tentative D call: TRBD2 (6 bases). There are 14 residues in the CDR3. Germline CDR1 reads SGHAT; CDR2 reads FQNNGV. Trimming removed 4 bases at V and 5 bases at J, with 12 bases between. DNA for the CDR3: TGTGCCAGCAGCTCCCTAGGAGGGGACAATGAGCAGTTCTTC. Translation gives CASSSLGGDNEQFF.